This T cell receptor (beta chain) was identified during a study of blood T cell repertoires in COVID-19. Profiling relied on immunoSEQ multiplex PCR, and the TCRdb table lists in-frame clones only, not all of them. The sample lists around 300,000 clones; more than 75% were seen once. Recruitment covered 20 to 25 US areas and drew participants whose ages spanned roughly 18 to 90 years. Sequences were obtained from PBMCs or T cells enriched from blood (not recorded which). The sequence came from an older woman in a cohort exposed to, infected with or recovered from COVID-19 (not recorded which).

The CDR3: CAISDSSGDQETQYF. The DNA for the CDR3 is TGTGCCATCAGCGACAGCAGCGGGGATCAAGAGACCCAGTACTTC. The chain joins TRBV10-3 to TRBJ2-5; 7 bases are a match to TRBD2. Germline CDR1 is ENHRY and CDR2 is SYGVKD. The CDR3 runs to 15 residues. The trim removed 6 bases at V and 2 bases at J, leaving 9 bases unmatched.